Listed below are T cell receptor beta chains from one sample, sequenced in a study of immune evolution from preneoplasia to lung adenocarcinoma. Libraries were prepared by immunoSEQ multiplex PCR; TCRdb keeps only in-frame clonotypes and omits some of them. The data contain around 14,000 clones, about four fifths of them singletons. The material sequenced was FFPE minimally invasive lung adenocarcinoma tissue. Receptors originate from a person aged 60-80 years with lung adenocarcinoma. Each CDR3 is given with its conserved first and last residue. D genes are given only for firm matches. Clone size, where shown, is once, few, many, or a class for clones that have expanded.

>TRBV10-2|NA|NA|TRBJ1-1
CASTPVGDREAFF
TGCGCCAGCACCCCTGTGGGGGACCGGGAAGCTTTCTTT
>TRBV30|NA|NA|TRBJ1-2
CAWRGDRWGGYTF
TGTGCCTGGAGGGGCGACAGGTGGGGTGGCTACACCTTC
>TRBV10-3|NA|NA|TRBJ2-5
CAISERQGGQETQYF
TGTGCCATCAGTGAAAGACAGGGAGGTCAAGAGACCCAGTACTTC
>TRBV7-9|NA|NA|TRBJ1-6
CASSFRQGADNSPLHF
TGTGCCAGCAGCTTTCGTCAGGGAGCGGATAATTCACCCCTCCACTTT
>TRBV28|NA|NA|TRBJ2-4
CASRAFSIQYF
TGTGCCAGCAGGGCATTTAGCATTCAGTACTTC
>TRBV19|NA|NA|TRBJ1-5
CASRRGRAEQPQHF
TGTGCCAGCCGTCGCGGGAGGGCAGAACAGCCCCAGCATTTT
>TRBV28|NA|NA|TRBJ1-5
CASRGGASNQPQHF
TGTGCCAGCAGGGGGGGGGCAAGCAATCAGCCCCAGCATTTT
>TRBV4-1|NA|few|TRBJ2-7
CASSPWDATYEQYF
TGCGCCAGCAGCCCCTGGGACGCCACCTACGAGCAGTACTTC
>TRBV20-1|NA|NA|TRBJ2-5
CSASIGETQYF
TGCAGTGCTTCCATAGGAGAGACCCAGTACTTC
>TRBV21-1|NA|NA|TRBJ2-7
CASSKSQGRGYEQYF
TGTGCCAGCAGCAAATCGCAGGGTCGCGGCTACGAGCAGTACTTC
>TRBV7-2|TRBD2|NA|TRBJ2-3
CASSRLAGGSADTQYF
TGTGCCAGCAGTCGACTAGCGGGGGGGAGCGCAGATACGCAGTATTTT
>TRBV18|TRBD1|NA|TRBJ1-4
CASSPRDRGFF
TGTGCCAGCTCACCCAGGGACAGGGGTTTTTTT
>TRBV7-7|NA|NA|TRBJ2-3
CASSSGGPDTQYF
TGTGCTAGCAGCTCGGGGGGCCCAGATACGCAGTATTTT
>TRBV25-1|NA|NA|TRBJ2-1
CASSEAPPLAEQFF
TGTGCCAGCAGTGAAGCTCCCCCCCTGGCTGAGCAGTTCTTC
>TRBV15|NA|NA|TRBJ2-5
CATSREGPRETQYF
TGTGCCACCAGCAGAGAGGGACCCCGGGAGACCCAGTACTTC
>TRBV11-2|NA|NA|TRBJ2-7
CASSWRQVLEQYF
TGTGCCAGCAGCTGGAGACAGGTCCTAGAGCAGTACTTC
>TRBV2|NA|NA|TRBJ1-5
CASTKDEGRNQPQHF
TGTGCCAGCACTAAGGACGAGGGCCGCAATCAGCCCCAGCATTTT
>TRBV7-6|NA|NA|TRBJ2-7
CASSLAQGPSYEQYF
TGTGCCAGCAGCTTAGCGCAGGGGCCAAGCTACGAGCAGTACTTC
>TRBV19|NA|NA|TRBJ2-1
CATKQGPYNEQFF
TGTGCCACAAAACAGGGACCCTACAATGAGCAGTTCTTC
>TRBV9|NA|NA|TRBJ1-1
CASSPPGTNTEAFF
TGTGCCAGCAGCCCTCCTGGGACGAACACTGAAGCTTTCTTT
>TRBV29-1|NA|NA|TRBJ2-3
CSVDLQGPPYTQYF
TGCAGCGTTGATTTGCAGGGGCCCCCCTATACGCAGTATTTT
>TRBV6-1|NA|NA|TRBJ1-2
CATSRDALDGYTF
TGTGCCACCTCACGGGACGCCCTGGATGGCTACACCTTC
>TRBV15|NA|NA|TRBJ1-1
CATSRGWGGTEAFF
TGTGCCACCAGCAGAGGGTGGGGGGGCACTGAAGCTTTCTTT
>TRBV7-9|NA|NA|TRBJ2-1
CASRRGAVNEQFF
TGTGCCAGCAGACGGGGGGCAGTCAATGAGCAGTTCTTC
>TRBV30|TRBD1|NA|TRBJ1-2
CAFGQGADERYGYTF
TGTGCCTTTGGACAGGGGGCGGATGAACGGTATGGCTACACCTTC
>TRBV6-1|TRBD2|NA|TRBJ2-7
CASSAGTSASYEQYF
TGTGCCAGCAGCGCCGGGACTAGCGCCTCCTACGAGCAGTACTTC
>TRBV11-2|NA|NA|TRBJ2-7
CASSLLWTGSHEQYF
TGTGCCAGCAGCTTACTCTGGACCGGTAGCCACGAGCAGTACTTC
>TRBV4-3|NA|NA|TRBJ1-4
CASSRTNEKLFF
TGCGCCAGCAGCCGTACCAATGAAAAACTGTTTTTT
>TRBV27|TRBD1|NA|TRBJ1-5
CASSPLGQGDQPQHF
TGTGCCAGCAGTCCATTGGGACAGGGGGATCAGCCCCAGCATTTT
>TRBV5-8|TRBD1|NA|TRBJ2-7
CASSRKQGSEQYF
TGTGCCAGCAGCCGAAAACAGGGGAGTGAGCAGTACTTC
>TRBV6-5|TRBD1|NA|TRBJ1-2
CASRETTGENYGYTF
TGTGCCAGCAGGGAGACGACAGGGGAAAACTATGGCTACACCTTC
>TRBV7-8|NA|NA|TRBJ2-3
CASSREWGDADTQYF
TGTGCCAGCAGCCGGGAATGGGGTGATGCAGATACGCAGTATTTT
>TRBV30|NA|once|TRBJ2-5
CAWRAPGQARGETQYF
TGTGCCTGGAGGGCCCCAGGGCAGGCACGAGGGGAGACCCAGTACTTC
>TRBV20-1|NA|few|TRBJ1-2
CSARRDYGYTF
TGCAGTGCTCGTAGGGACTATGGCTACACCTTC
>TRBV2|TRBD1|NA|TRBJ2-1
CASSVVSTGAGGEQFF
TGTGCCAGCAGTGTGGTCTCGACAGGGGCAGGCGGTGAGCAGTTCTTC
>TRBV28|NA|once|TRBJ2-6
CASSSQAGANVLTF
TGTGCCAGCAGTTCGCAGGCTGGGGCCAACGTCCTGACTTTC
>TRBV6-6|NA|NA|TRBJ1-5
CASIQVSWGNQPQHF
TGTGCCAGCATTCAGGTATCGTGGGGGAATCAGCCCCAGCATTTT
>TRBV6-4|TRBD2|NA|TRBJ2-3
CASSDSASGGGTDTQYF
TGTGCCAGCAGTGACTCTGCTAGCGGGGGGGGCACAGATACGCAGTATTTT
>TRBV14|NA|NA|TRBJ2-5
CASSQVLFGTQYF
TGTGCCAGCAGCCAAGTCCTCTTTGGAACCCAGTACTTC
>TRBV18|TRBD2|NA|TRBJ2-1
CASSPLAEIRGEQFF
TGTGCCAGCTCACCCCTAGCGGAAATAAGGGGTGAGCAGTTCTTC